This entry describes one T cell receptor beta chain. As yet, its antigen is unknown. The entry originates in a study of CD8 T cells in ankylosing spondylitis. Study observations and caveats: Roughly eight highly homologous variants made up a TCR beta motif, and this motif appeared characteristic of ankylosing spondylitis blood. In peripheral blood, disease-linked CD8+ clones occurred at relatively low frequencies. Within matched ankylosing spondylitis synovial fluid, disease-linked clones were reportedly significantly enriched.

V lost 0 bases and J lost 7, with 17 bases in between. Germline V CDR1 and CDR2: SGHRS, YFSETQ. CDR3 length: 15 residues. It was by quantitative 5'-RACE with molecular barcodes that TCR beta libraries were made. TCRdb passed the 5' RACE reads through MiXCR, listing each CDR3 protein once. The sample has 670,000 or so distinct CDR3 sequences; under 20% are singletons. The sample was blood, either unsorted or a sorted T cell fraction (not recorded which). This receptor was taken from a male donor with ankylosing spondylitis. V and J are TRBV5-1 and TRBJ2-7, with D possibly TRBD1 on 5 matching bases. The CDR3 nucleotides are TGCGCCAGCAGCTTGGCCAGTCAGGGCACAGGAGAGCAGTACTTC. This encodes CASSLASQGTGEQYF.